The rows below give T cell receptor beta chains drawn from one sample of a study of blood T cell repertoires in COVID-19. The data were produced by immunoSEQ multiplex PCR, yet TCRdb's version contains in-frame clones alone and is incomplete. The repertoire consists of about 97,000 clones, with 70% to 90% occurring once and the leading ten covering around 2%. The sequenced material came from peripheral blood. These TCRs come from a man aged 45-60 years with active COVID-19. Both conserved end residues are part of each CDR3. D genes are given only for firm matches. Size is omitted from some rows. Given values are once, few, many or a class for expanded clones.

cdr3_nt	cdr3_aa	clone_size	v_call	d_call	j_call
TGTGCCAGCCTCCTCCGGGGGGGGTCACCCCTCCACTTT	CASLLRGGSPLHF	NA	TRBV27	NA	TRBJ1-6
TGTGCCAGCAGCGCCGACACAGCCTACGAGCAGTACTTC	CASSADTAYEQYF	NA	TRBV5-6	NA	TRBJ2-7
TGTGCCAGTAGTATGGGAGTAGCGGGGGCTGCAGATACGCAGTATTTT	CASSMGVAGAADTQYF	NA	TRBV19	TRBD2	TRBJ2-3
TGTGCCATCAGTGAGCGGGGAGATGACACTGAAGCTTTCTTT	CAISERGDDTEAFF	NA	TRBV10-3	NA	TRBJ1-1
TGTGCCAGCAGTCAGACAGGGGAATATGGCTACACCTTC	CASSQTGEYGYTF	few	TRBV12-3/TRBV12-4	TRBD1	TRBJ1-2
TGTGCCAGCTCACCACGAAAAGGCGAGGGTTACGAGCAGTACTTC	CASSPRKGEGYEQYF	once	TRBV18	NA	TRBJ2-7
TGTGCCAGCAGTCAAACCCTGACTTCTGGGGCCAACGTCCTGACTTTC	CASSQTLTSGANVLTF	NA	TRBV6-2/TRBV6-3	NA	TRBJ2-6
TGTGCCAGCAGTTTCATCAGGGTTCCCCAGTACTTC	CASSFIRVPQYF	NA	TRBV12-3/TRBV12-4	NA	TRBJ2-5
TGTGCCAGCAGCGTATCAGGGGGCGAGGAGACCCAGTACTTC	CASSVSGGEETQYF	NA	TRBV9	TRBD1	TRBJ2-5
TGCGCCAGCAGCCAAGATCTAGTCGGGGAGACCCAGTACTTC	CASSQDLVGETQYF	NA	TRBV4-3	NA	TRBJ2-5
TGTGCCAGCACCAAACTGGGACTCCAGAACACTGAAGCTTTCTTT	CASTKLGLQNTEAFF	few	TRBV5-5	NA	TRBJ1-1
TGTGCCATCGGCGTGGGGGGGGACACTGAAGCTTTCTTT	CAIGVGGDTEAFF	NA	TRBV10-3	NA	TRBJ1-1
TGTGCCAGCTTATCTCAGACAGGGTTGCAAGAGACCCAGTACTTC	CASLSQTGLQETQYF	NA	TRBV18	TRBD1	TRBJ2-5
TGCGCCAGCAGCCCCGCGGGGGGGTCGCTATCCTACGAGCAGTACTTC	CASSPAGGSLSYEQYF	once	TRBV5-1	TRBD2	TRBJ2-7